The following is a T cell receptor beta chain sequence with its context. The antigen this receptor binds is unknown. No base quality information exists; no much larger clone differs at one position. The sample originates from a study of technical replicates of blood from several donors (dated by TCRdb to about 2017). Library method: the immunoSEQ multiplex PCR assay. The table comes from immuneACCESS by way of TCRdb, which keeps in-frame sequences with V and J called. Part of the clones is missing from these tables; in studies checked, under half for an unresolved V gene and the rest for unknown reasons. A total of more than 65,000 clones appear in this sample, about 96% of them only once. The ten largest make up 0.3% to 0.35% of the sample. Material for sequencing was T cells isolated from PBMCs. This TCR was recovered from a human donor in good health.

The CDR3 is CASSPLDEGQPQHF. The nucleotides read TGTGCCAGCAGTCCCCTTGACGAGGGACAGCCCCAGCATTTT. The rearrangement joined TRBV6-4 to TRBJ1-5; the D gene cannot be resolved reliably. The junction shows trimming of 5 bases on V and 7 bases on J, plus 15 bases between the germline ends. Including cysteine and phenylalanine, the CDR3 has 14 amino acids. Just the 42-base CDR3 DNA is kept, in frame starting at base 1. CDR1 and CDR2 are drawn from the germline V gene: MRHNA, SNTAGT.